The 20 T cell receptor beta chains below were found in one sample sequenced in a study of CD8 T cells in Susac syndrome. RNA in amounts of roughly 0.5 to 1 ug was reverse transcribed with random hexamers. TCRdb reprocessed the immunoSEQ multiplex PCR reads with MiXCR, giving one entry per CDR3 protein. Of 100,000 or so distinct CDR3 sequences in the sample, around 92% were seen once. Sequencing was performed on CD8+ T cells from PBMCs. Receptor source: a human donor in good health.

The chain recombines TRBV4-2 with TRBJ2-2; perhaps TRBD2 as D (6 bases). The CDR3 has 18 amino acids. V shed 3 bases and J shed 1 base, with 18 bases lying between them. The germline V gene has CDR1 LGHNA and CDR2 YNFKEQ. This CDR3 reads CASSQVFLAEQNTGELFF. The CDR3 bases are TGTGCCAGCAGCCAGGTTTTTTTAGCGGAGCAGAACACCGGGGAGCTGTTTTTT.

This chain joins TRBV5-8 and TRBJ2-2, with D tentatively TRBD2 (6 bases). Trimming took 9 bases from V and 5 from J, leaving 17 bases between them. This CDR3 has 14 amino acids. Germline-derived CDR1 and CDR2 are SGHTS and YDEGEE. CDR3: CATRGAVKTGELFF. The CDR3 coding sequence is TGTGCCACCCGCGGGGCGGTTAAGACCGGGGAGCTGTTTTTT.

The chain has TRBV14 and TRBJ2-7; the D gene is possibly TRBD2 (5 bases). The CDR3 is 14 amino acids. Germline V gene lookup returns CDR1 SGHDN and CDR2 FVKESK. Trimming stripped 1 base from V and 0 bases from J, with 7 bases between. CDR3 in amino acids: CASSQGTYSYEQYF. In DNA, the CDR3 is TGTGCCAGCAGCCAAGGGACTTACTCCTACGAGCAGTACTTC.

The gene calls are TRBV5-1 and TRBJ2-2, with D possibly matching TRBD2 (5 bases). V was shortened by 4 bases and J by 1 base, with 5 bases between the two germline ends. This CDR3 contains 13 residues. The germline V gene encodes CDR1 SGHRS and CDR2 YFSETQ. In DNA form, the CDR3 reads TGCGCCAGCAGCGAGGGGAACACCGGGGAGCTGTTTTTT. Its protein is CASSEGNTGELFF.

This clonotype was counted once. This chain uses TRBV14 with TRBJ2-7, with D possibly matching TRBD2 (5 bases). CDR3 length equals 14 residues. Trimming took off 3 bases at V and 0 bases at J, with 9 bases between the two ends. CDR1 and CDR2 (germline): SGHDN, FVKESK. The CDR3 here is CASSQVRGSYEQYF. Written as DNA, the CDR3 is TGTGCCAGCAGCCAGGTCCGGGGCTCCTACGAGCAGTACTTC. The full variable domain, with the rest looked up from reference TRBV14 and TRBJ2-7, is EAGVTQFPSHSVIEKGQTVTLRCDPISGHDNLYWYRRVMGKEIKFLLHFVKESKQDESGMPNNRFLAERTGGTYSTLKVQPAELEDSGVYFCASSQVRGSYEQYFGPGTRLTVT.

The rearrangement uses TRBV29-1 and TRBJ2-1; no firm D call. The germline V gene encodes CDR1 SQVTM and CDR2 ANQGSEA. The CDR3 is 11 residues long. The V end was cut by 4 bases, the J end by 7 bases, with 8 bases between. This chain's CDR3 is CSVVRLNEQFF. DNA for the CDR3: TGCAGCGTTGTAAGACTGAATGAGCAGTTCTTC.

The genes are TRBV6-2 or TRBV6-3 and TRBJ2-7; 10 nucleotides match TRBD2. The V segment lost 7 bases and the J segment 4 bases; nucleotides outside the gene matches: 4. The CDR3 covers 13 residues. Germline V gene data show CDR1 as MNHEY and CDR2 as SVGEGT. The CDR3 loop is CASNGLAVYEQYF. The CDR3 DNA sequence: TGTGCCAGCAATGGACTAGCGGTTTACGAGCAGTACTTC.

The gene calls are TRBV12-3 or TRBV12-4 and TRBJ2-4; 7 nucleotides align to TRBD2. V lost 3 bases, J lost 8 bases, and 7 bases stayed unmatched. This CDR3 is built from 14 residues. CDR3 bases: TGTGCCAGCAGTTTTGCCGGGAGGACGGACATTCAGTACTTC. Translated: CASSFAGRTDIQYF.

The CDR3 sequence is CASSHHARQETQYF. DNA of the CDR3: TGTGCCAGCAGCCACCACGCTCGACAAGAGACCCAGTACTTC. This chain uses TRBV9 with TRBJ2-5, with D unclear. The CDR3 has 14 amino acids. Germline V gene sequence: CDR1 SGDLS, CDR2 YYNGEE. The V end was cut by 4 bases, the J end by 2 bases, with 12 bases between. Full variable domain (rest looked up from reference TRBV9 and TRBJ2-5): DSGVTQTPKHLITATGQRVTLRCSPRSGDLSVYWYQQSLDQGLQFLIQYYNGEERAKGNILERFSAQQFPDLHSELNLSSLELGDSALYFCASSHHARQETQYFGPGTRLLVL.

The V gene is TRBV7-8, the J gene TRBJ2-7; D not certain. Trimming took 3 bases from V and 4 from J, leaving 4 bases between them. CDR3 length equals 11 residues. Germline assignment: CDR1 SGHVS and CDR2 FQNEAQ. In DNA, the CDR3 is TGTGCCAGCAGCTTCGATTACGAGCAGTACTTC. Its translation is CASSFDYEQYF.

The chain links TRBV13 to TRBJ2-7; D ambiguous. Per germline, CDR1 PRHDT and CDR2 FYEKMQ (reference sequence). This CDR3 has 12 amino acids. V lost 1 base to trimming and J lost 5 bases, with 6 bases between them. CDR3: CASSLVPDEQYF. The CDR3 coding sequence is TGTGCCAGCAGCTTAGTCCCGGACGAGCAGTACTTC.

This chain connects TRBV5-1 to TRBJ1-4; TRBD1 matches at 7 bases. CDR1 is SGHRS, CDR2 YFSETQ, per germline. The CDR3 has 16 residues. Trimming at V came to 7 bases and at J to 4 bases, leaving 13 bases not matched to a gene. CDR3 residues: CASAENADRLNEKLFF. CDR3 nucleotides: TGCGCCAGCGCCGAGAACGCGGACAGGCTTAATGAAAAACTGTTTTTT.

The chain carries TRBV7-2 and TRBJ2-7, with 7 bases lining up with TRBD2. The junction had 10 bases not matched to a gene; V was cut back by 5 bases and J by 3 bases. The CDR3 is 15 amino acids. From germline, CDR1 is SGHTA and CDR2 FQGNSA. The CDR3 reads CASSVELATFYEQYF. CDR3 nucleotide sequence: TGTGCCAGCAGCGTAGAACTAGCGACGTTCTACGAGCAGTACTTC.

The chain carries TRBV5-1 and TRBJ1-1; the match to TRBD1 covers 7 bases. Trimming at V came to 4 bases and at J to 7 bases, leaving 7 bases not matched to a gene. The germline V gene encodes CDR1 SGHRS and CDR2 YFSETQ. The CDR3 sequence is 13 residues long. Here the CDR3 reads CASSPGTANEAFF. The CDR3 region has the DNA TGCGCCAGCAGCCCCGGGACAGCTAATGAAGCTTTCTTT.

Here the CDR3 DNA reads TGCGCCAGCAGCTCACTAGCGGGAGGATCTAGTGAGCAGTTCTTC. This encodes CASSSLAGGSSEQFF. The V and J genes are TRBV5-1 and TRBJ2-1, with 12 bases aligning to TRBD2. Trimming removed 3 bases from V and 9 bases from J; junction bases left unmatched: 7. Per the germline V gene, CDR1 is SGHRS and CDR2 is YFSETQ. The CDR3 covers 15 residues. Together with reference TRBV5-1 and TRBJ2-1, the CDR3 gives the full variable domain: KAGVTQTPRYLIKTRGQQVTLSCSPISGHRSVSWYQQTPGQGLQFLFEYFSETQRNKGNFPGRFSGRQFSNSRSEMNVSTLELGDSALYLCASSSLAGGSSEQFFGPGTRLTVL.

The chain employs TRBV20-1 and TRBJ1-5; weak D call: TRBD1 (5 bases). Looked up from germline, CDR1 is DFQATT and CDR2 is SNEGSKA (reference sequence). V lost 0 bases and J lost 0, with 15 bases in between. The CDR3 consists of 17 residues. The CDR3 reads CSARDWGTGNSNQPQHF. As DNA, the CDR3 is TGCAGTGCTAGAGATTGGGGGACGGGTAATAGCAATCAGCCCCAGCATTTT.

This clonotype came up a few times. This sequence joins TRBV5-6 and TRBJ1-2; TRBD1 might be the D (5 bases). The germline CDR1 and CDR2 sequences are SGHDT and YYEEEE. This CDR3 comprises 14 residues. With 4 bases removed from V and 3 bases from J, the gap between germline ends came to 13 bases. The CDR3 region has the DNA TGTGCCAGCAGCCGGGACCCTAAGGACTATGGCTACACCTTC. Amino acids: CASSRDPKDYGYTF.

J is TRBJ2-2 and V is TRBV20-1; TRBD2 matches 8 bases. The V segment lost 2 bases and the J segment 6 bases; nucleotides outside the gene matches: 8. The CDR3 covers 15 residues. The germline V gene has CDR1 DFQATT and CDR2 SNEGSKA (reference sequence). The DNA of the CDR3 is TGCAGTGCTAGACCAGGGACTAGGGCGGCCGGGGAGCTGTTTTTT. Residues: CSARPGTRAAGELFF.

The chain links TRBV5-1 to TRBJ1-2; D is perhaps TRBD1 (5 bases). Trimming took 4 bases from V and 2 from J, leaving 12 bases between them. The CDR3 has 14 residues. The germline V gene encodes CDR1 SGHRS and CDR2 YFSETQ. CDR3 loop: CASSGYRSNYGYTF. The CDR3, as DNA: TGCGCCAGCAGCGGATACAGGAGCAACTATGGCTACACCTTC.

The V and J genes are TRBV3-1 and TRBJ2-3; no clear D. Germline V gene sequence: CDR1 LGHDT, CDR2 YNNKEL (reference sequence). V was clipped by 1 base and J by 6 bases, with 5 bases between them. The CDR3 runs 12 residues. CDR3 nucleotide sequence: TGTGCCAGCAGCCAAGTTTCCGATACGCAGTATTTT. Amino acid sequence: CASSQVSDTQYF.